This T cell receptor beta chain is drawn from a study of blood T cell repertoires in COVID-19. Profiled with immunoSEQ multiplex PCR; TCRdb holds only in-frame clones, not every one. This sample has roughly 47,000 clones, with approximately 90% found just once. This sequence was found in a man between 65 and 85 years old with active COVID-19. Material: peripheral blood.

In nucleotides, the CDR3 is TGTGCCAGCAGCCCCGGGGTTACGACCGGGGAGCTGTTTTTT. It translates to CASSPGVTTGELFF. The chain recombines TRBV5-6 with TRBJ2-2; tentatively, D is TRBD2 (5 bases). CDR3 size: 14 residues. V lost 4 bases and J lost 5, with 12 bases in between. Germline V gene data show CDR1 as SGHDT and CDR2 as YYEEEE.